These T cell receptor beta chains were read from a single sample in a study of early T cells in non-severe SARS-CoV-2 infection. TCRdb recomputed calls from the 5' RACE reads with MiXCR, one row per CDR3 protein. The repertoire holds 40,000 to 55,000 distinct CDR3 sequences, roughly 7.7% seen once, with 5.8% in the top ten. The sequencing input was whole blood. These receptors all come from an adult who was a healthcare worker with PCR-confirmed SARS-CoV-2 infection or an uninfected control (not recorded which). Both conserved end residues are part of each CDR3. The D gene is left open where the match is weak. Clone size, where shown, is once, few, many, or a class for clones that have expanded.

TRBJ2-4	TRBV2	TRBD1	many	CASREGTGGWNIQYF	TGTGCCAGCAGGGAAGGGACAGGGGGATGGAACATTCAGTACTTC
TRBJ2-4	TRBV7-4	NA	NA	CASSLTLGLAKNIQYF	TGTGCCAGCAGCTTAACCCTCGGACTAGCCAAAAACATTCAGTACTTC
TRBJ2-3	TRBV27	NA	medium-sized	CASSLRSGSDTQYF	TGTGCCAGCAGTTTAAGGTCCGGGTCAGATACGCAGTATTTT
TRBJ2-3	TRBV20-1	TRBD2	many	CSAGTSGGVPDTQYF	TGCAGTGCTGGGACTAGCGGGGGGGTGCCAGATACGCAGTATTTT
TRBJ1-1	TRBV10-3	TRBD1	many	CALDRENTEAFF	TGTGCCTTGGACAGGGAGAACACTGAAGCTTTCTTT
TRBJ1-1	TRBV10-1	NA	many	CASSESLGLNTEAFF	TGCGCCAGCAGTGAGTCGTTGGGGCTGAACACTGAAGCTTTCTTT
TRBJ2-3	TRBV10-3	NA	many	CAISESILAPTDTQYF	TGTGCCATCAGTGAGTCGATACTGGCACCCACAGATACGCAGTATTTT
TRBJ1-2	TRBV4-2	TRBD1	NA	CASSQDRAGGYTF	TGTGCCAGCAGCCAGGACAGGGCGGGCGGCTACACCTTC
TRBJ2-5	TRBV5-4	NA	NA	CASSLVGGASETQYF	TGTGCCAGCAGCTTAGTAGGGGGGGCTTCAGAGACCCAGTACTTC
TRBJ2-7	TRBV7-2	NA	NA	CANSLTQGLSHEQYF	TGTGCCAACAGCTTAACACAGGGTTTATCACACGAGCAGTACTTC
TRBJ1-5	TRBV19	NA	NA	CACSFQDNQPQHF	TGTGCCTGTAGTTTCCAGGACAATCAGCCCCAGCATTTT